This is a list of T cell receptor beta chains from one sample in a study of T cell responses to AZD1222 COVID-19 vaccine. Clones were sequenced by immunoSEQ multiplex PCR, and TCRdb holds only the in-frame ones, with some missing. Of around 99,000 clones in the sample, about 85% were seen once. The sample here was peripheral blood, taken on day 0 of AZD1222 vaccination. The receptors shown here come from an adult in good health. Each CDR3 is given with its conserved first and last residue.

V gene | CDR3 protein
TRBV6-6 | CASSYGQQNSPLHF
TRBV7-2 | CASTQISGGSRDTQYF
TRBV7-8 | CASSLDRDAEAFF
TRBV9 | CASSAKGLTQEKLFF
TRBV9 | CASSAQRHTRTVDEQFF
TRBV13 | CASSFTGGGSSNEKLFF
TRBV6-5 | CASVSGTSGETQYF
TRBV12-3/TRBV12-4 | CASSPEYEQYF
TRBV28 | CASSLFPRLAGAFF
TRBV20-1 | CSARVVEKLFF
TRBV5-1 | CASSSGQSNEKLFF
TRBV3-1/TRBV3-2 | CASSQLDRDTEAFF
TRBV6-5 | CASSPGLAGWSYF
TRBV7-9 | CASSPRGGLSYNEQFF
TRBV19 | CASSSLGMTSSYNEQFF
TRBV7-2 | CASSIHSGANTEAFF
TRBV27 | CASSSLRFGAGDEKLFF